This T cell receptor (beta chain) is drawn from a study of chemoradiotherapy in HPV16-positive cancers. Points from the study as a whole: Better recurrence-free survival went with HPV-responsive T-cell expansion in HPV16-positive patients.

Some clones are missing from TCRdb's copy, which holds only in-frame ones; the method was immunoSEQ multiplex PCR. Seen here are more than 13,000 clones, 80% to 90% observed once, and the top ten hold approximately 3.4%. As concerns this clone: The target antigen is unknown.

This CDR3 region has 15 residues. Per germline, CDR1 MNHEY and CDR2 SMNVEV (reference sequence). V gave up 6 bases and J gave up 5 bases; unmatched junction bases: 10. The sample here was blood, taken from a patient who underwent chemoradiotherapy. The J gene is TRBJ2-7, the V gene TRBV27; 10 positions agree with TRBD1. The sequence came from a human donor with HPV-associated anogenital cancer. The CDR3 DNA is TGTGCCAGCAGCCCTCCGGGACAGGGGACGCACGAGCAGTACTTC. Amino acids: CASSPPGQGTHEQYF.